The 2 T cell receptor beta chains reported below all come from one sample, sequenced in a study of circulating and synovial CD4+ cells in juvenile arthritis. Only in-frame clones appear in the TCRdb table, and some are missing; sequencing was by immunoSEQ multiplex PCR. The sample has tens of thousands of clones; roughly 94% are singletons. Input material: CD4+ T cells from blood. The receptors come from a human donor with juvenile idiopathic arthritis.

This chain connects TRBV11-2 to TRBJ2-7; D is possibly TRBD2 (7 bases). This CDR3 contains 15 residues. V lost 3 bases to trimming and J lost 0 bases, with 12 bases between them. The V gene's germline CDR1 is SGHAT and CDR2 FQNNGV. In DNA, the CDR3 is TGTGCCAGCAGCTTTGGGGGGGGCCGCTCCTACGAGCAGTACTTC. It specifies CASSFGGGRSYEQYF. Complete variable domain (other parts from reference TRBV11-2 and TRBJ2-7): EAGVAQSPRYKIIEKRQSVAFWCNPISGHATLYWYQQILGQGPKLLIQFQNNGVVDDSQLPKDRFSAERLKGVDSTLKIQPAKLEDSAVYLCASSFGGGRSYEQYFGPGTRLTVT.

The chain's CDR3 is CASSLAGGNTEAFF. As DNA, the CDR3 is TGCGCCAGCAGCTTGGCAGGGGGGAACACTGAAGCTTTCTTT. The chain combines TRBV5-1 with TRBJ1-1, with TRBD1 matching over 7 bases. J was trimmed by 1 base and V by 0 bases; bases with no gene match: 0. The CDR3 is made up of 14 amino acids. The germline V gene encodes CDR1 SGHRS and CDR2 YFSETQ.